These 15 T cell receptor beta chains share one sample of origin, sequenced in a study of PD-1 blockade in mismatch repair-deficient tumors. Sequencing was performed with immunoSEQ multiplex PCR; in TCRdb, only in-frame clones are kept and a portion is missing. Of 80,000 to 100,000 clones listed, roughly 80% are singletons. Sample: peripheral blood, taken 12 weeks after starting pembrolizumab. Source of these receptors: an adult with mismatch repair-deficient cancer.

The rearrangement joins TRBV6-5 to TRBJ2-7; 9 nucleotides agree with TRBD1. Unmatched junction bases numbered 4, after V lost 6 bases and J lost 4 bases. This CDR3 has 13 amino acids. Looked up from germline, CDR1 is MNHEY and CDR2 is SVGAGI. The CDR3 DNA sequence: TGTGCCAGCAGGGGGGGACAGGGATACGAGCAGTACTTC. It yields the protein CASRGGQGYEQYF.

V gene TRBV7-2 combines with J gene TRBJ1-3; 7 bases are shared with TRBD1. This CDR3 spans 16 amino acids. V was pared by 5 bases and J by 2 bases, with 9 bases of the junction left unmatched. The germline gives CDR1 SGHTA, CDR2 FQGNSA. CDR3 DNA: TGTGCCAGCAGCGGGCACACAGGGGTAGCTGGAAACACCATATATTTT. Translated, it gives CASSGHTGVAGNTIYF. The variable domain in full, completed from reference TRBV7-2 and TRBJ1-3, reads GAGVSQSPSNKVTEKGKDVELRCDPISGHTALYWYRQSLGQGLEFLIYFQGNSAPDKSGLPSDRFSAERTGGSVSTLTIQRTQQEDSAVYLCASSGHTGVAGNTIYFGEGSWLTVV.

The chain has TRBV7-9 and TRBJ2-7, with a possible D match to TRBD2 (6 bases). Trimming pared 1 base from V and 7 bases from J, leaving 17 bases between. Germline V gene sequence: CDR1 SEHNR, CDR2 FQNEAQ (reference sequence). The CDR3 has 15 amino acids. As DNA, the CDR3 is TGTGCCAGCAGCTTAGTACCGACTTCTGCGGGGGAGCAGTACTTC. Translation gives CASSLVPTSAGEQYF.

This clone was recorded only once. The gene calls are TRBV4-1 and TRBJ2-1; tentatively, D is TRBD2 (5 bases). This CDR3 is built from 14 residues. Germline V lookup: CDR1 MGHRA, CDR2 YSYEKL. The V end was cut by 1 base, the J end by 9 bases, with 13 bases between. DNA for the CDR3: TGCGCCAGCAGCCAAGTACTAGTCAGCCTTGAGCAGTTCTTC. Translated, it gives CASSQVLVSLEQFF.

The CDR3 loop is CASSISGGGTGELFF. The DNA for the CDR3 is TGTGCCAGCAGTATTAGCGGAGGGGGGACCGGGGAGCTGTTTTTT. The rearrangement uses TRBV7-2 and TRBJ2-2; either TRBD1 or TRBD2 may supply D (6 bases each). Trimming removed 6 bases at V and 5 bases at J, with 16 bases between. The germline V gene encodes CDR1 SGHTA and CDR2 FQGNSA. The CDR3 totals 15 residues. Supplemented by reference TRBV7-2 and TRBJ2-2, the full variable domain reads GAGVSQSPSNKVTEKGKDVELRCDPISGHTALYWYRQSLGQGLEFLIYFQGNSAPDKSGLPSDRFSAERTGGSVSTLTIQRTQQEDSAVYLCASSISGGGTGELFFGEGSRLTVL.

This rearrangement joins TRBV6-5 to TRBJ1-5; tentatively, D is TRBD1 (5 bases). Germline CDR1 is MNHEY and CDR2 is SVGAGI. The CDR3 spans 15 residues. V gave up 2 bases and J gave up 5 bases, with 13 bases separating them. In nucleotides, the CDR3 is TGTGCCAGCAGTTACCAGGGACTGCTAGATCAGCCCCAGCATTTT. Protein sequence: CASSYQGLLDQPQHF.

The rearrangement uses TRBV28 and TRBJ1-1; D unresolved. CDR3 length equals 13 residues. V shed 6 bases and J shed 0 bases, with 8 bases lying between them. Germline CDR1 and CDR2: MDHEN and SYDVKM. As DNA, the CDR3 is TGTGCCAGCAGATTCCATATGAACACTGAAGCTTTCTTT. This translates into CASRFHMNTEAFF.

This clone was seen only once. The CDR3 spells CASSFTSGETQYF. Here the CDR3 DNA reads TGTGCCAGCAGTTTCACCAGCGGGGAGACCCAGTACTTC. The chain combines TRBV27 with TRBJ2-5; D may be TRBD2 (6 bases). The ends were cut back, 3 bases at V and 5 bases at J, with 10 bases in the middle. The CDR3 spans 13 residues. Germline assignment: CDR1 MNHEY and CDR2 SMNVEV (reference sequence).

The gene calls are TRBV7-8 and TRBJ2-5, with 8 bases fitting TRBD2. From germline, CDR1 is SGHVS and CDR2 FQNEAQ. The trim removed 1 base at V and 4 bases at J, leaving 8 bases unmatched. The CDR3 runs 16 residues. The DNA of the CDR3 is TGTGCCAGCAGCTTAGTTAGACTAGCGCGACGAGAGACCCAGTACTTC. Its translation: CASSLVRLARRETQYF.

J is TRBJ2-7 and V is TRBV28; D unclear. Germline loops: CDR1 MDHEN, CDR2 SYDVKM. The V and J ends lost 7 bases and 0 bases respectively, with 10 bases between them. This CDR3 has 13 residues. For the CDR3, the DNA is TGTGCCAGCACCCCGAGTAGCTCCTACGAGCAGTACTTC. Amino acid sequence: CASTPSSSYEQYF.

J is TRBJ2-2 and V is TRBV5-6; D not certain. This CDR3 region has 11 residues. Deletions cut 7 bases from V and 2 bases from J, with 3 bases between. Germline CDR1 and CDR2: SGHDT and YYEEEE. The CDR3: CASRNTGELFF. The CDR3 DNA follows: TGTGCCAGCCGAAACACCGGGGAGCTGTTTTTT.

The J gene is TRBJ2-5, the V gene TRBV29-1; tentative D call: TRBD2 (6 bases). The V gene's germline CDR1 is SQVTM and CDR2 ANQGSEA. Trimming stripped 6 bases from V and 5 bases from J, with 10 bases between. The CDR3 runs to 11 residues. CDR3 amino acids: CSVARGETQYF. Here the CDR3 DNA reads TGCAGCGTCGCCCGGGGGGAGACCCAGTACTTC.

The DNA for the CDR3 is TGTGCCAGTAGTAACGGGGACAGTGCGAATGAGCAGTTCTTC. Its translation: CASSNGDSANEQFF. The chain couples TRBV19 to TRBJ2-1, with TRBD1 matching 7 bases. Germline lookup yields CDR1 LNHDA and CDR2 SQIVND (reference sequence). Unmatched junction bases numbered 7, after V lost 4 bases and J lost 7 bases. The CDR3 sequence is 14 residues long.

The chain couples TRBV14 to TRBJ1-1; tentatively, D is TRBD1 (5 bases). The CDR3 is made up of 16 amino acids. Germline V CDR1 and CDR2: SGHDN, FVKESK. Deletions cut 1 base from V and 0 bases from J, with 12 bases between. The CDR3 sequence is CASSQVPGNMNTEAFF. The CDR3 region has the DNA TGTGCCAGCAGCCAAGTCCCAGGGAACATGAACACTGAAGCTTTCTTT. Variable domain in full (rest from reference TRBV14 and TRBJ1-1): EAGVTQFPSHSVIEKGQTVTLRCDPISGHDNLYWYRRVMGKEIKFLLHFVKESKQDESGMPNNRFLAERTGGTYSTLKVQPAELEDSGVYFCASSQVPGNMNTEAFFGQGTRLTVV.

The rearrangement links TRBV29-1 to TRBJ2-3; 14 nucleotides match TRBD2. CDR1 is SQVTM and CDR2 is ANQGSEA in the germline V gene. The CDR3 contains 16 residues. V was pared by 5 bases and J by 6 bases, with 10 bases of the junction left unmatched. The CDR3 region is CSVKGVGTSGGDTQYF. CDR3 DNA sequence: TGCAGCGTTAAGGGAGTGGGGACTAGCGGGGGTGATACGCAGTATTTT.